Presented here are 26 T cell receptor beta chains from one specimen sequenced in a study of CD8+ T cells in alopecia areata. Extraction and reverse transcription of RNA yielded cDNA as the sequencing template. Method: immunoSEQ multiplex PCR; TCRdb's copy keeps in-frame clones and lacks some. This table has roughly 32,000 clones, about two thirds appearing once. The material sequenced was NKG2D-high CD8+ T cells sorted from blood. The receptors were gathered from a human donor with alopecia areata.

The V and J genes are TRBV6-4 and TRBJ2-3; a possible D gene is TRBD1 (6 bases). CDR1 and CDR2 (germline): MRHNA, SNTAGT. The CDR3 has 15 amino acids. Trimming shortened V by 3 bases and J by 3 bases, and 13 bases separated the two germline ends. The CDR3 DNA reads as TGTGCCAGCAGTGAGTCTGGGGGCAATACAGATACGCAGTATTTT. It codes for CASSESGGNTDTQYF.

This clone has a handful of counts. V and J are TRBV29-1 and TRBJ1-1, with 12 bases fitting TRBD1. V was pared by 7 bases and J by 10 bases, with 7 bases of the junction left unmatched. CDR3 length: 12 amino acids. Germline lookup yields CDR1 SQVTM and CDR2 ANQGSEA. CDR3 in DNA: TGCAGCGCAACACCGGGACAGGGGGCAGCTTTCTTT. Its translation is CSATPGQGAAFF.

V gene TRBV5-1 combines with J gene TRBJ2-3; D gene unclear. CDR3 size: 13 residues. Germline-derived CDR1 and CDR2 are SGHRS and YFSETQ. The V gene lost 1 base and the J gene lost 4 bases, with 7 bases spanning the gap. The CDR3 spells CASSLTRSDTQYF. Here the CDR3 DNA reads TGCGCCAGCAGCTTGACACGCTCAGATACGCAGTATTTT. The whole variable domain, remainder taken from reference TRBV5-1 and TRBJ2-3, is KAGVTQTPRYLIKTRGQQVTLSCSPISGHRSVSWYQQTPGQGLQFLFEYFSETQRNKGNFPGRFSGRQFSNSRSEMNVSTLELGDSALYLCASSLTRSDTQYFGPGTRLTVL.

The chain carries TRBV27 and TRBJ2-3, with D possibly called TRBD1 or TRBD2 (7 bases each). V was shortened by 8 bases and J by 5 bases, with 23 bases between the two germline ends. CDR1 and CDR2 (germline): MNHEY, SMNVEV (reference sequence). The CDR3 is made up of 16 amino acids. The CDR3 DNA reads TGTGCCAGCCTTCCAGGGGGGGGCGCAGATTTAGATACGCAGTATTTT. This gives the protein CASLPGGGADLDTQYF.

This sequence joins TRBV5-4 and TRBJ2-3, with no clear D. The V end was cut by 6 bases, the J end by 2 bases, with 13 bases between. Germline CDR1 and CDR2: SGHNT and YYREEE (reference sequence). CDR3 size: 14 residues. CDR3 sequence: CASNIEPNTDTQYF. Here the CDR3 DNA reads TGTGCCAGCAATATCGAGCCAAACACAGATACGCAGTATTTT.

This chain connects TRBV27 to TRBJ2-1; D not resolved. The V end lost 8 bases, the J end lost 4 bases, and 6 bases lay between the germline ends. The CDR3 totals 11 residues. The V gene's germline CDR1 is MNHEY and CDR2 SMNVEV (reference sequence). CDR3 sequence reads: CASQRYNEQFF. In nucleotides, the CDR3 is TGTGCCAGCCAAAGGTACAATGAGCAGTTCTTC.

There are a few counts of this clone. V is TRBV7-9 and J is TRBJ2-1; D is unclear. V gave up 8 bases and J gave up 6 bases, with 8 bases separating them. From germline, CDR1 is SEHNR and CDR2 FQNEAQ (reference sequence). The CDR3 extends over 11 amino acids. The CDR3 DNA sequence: TGTGCCAGCGACGACCCCAATGAGCAGTTCTTC. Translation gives CASDDPNEQFF. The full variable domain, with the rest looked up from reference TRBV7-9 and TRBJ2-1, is DTGVSQNPRHKITKRGQNVTFRCDPISEHNRLYWYRQTLGQGPEFLTYFQNEAQLEKSRLLSDRFSAERPKGSFSTLEIQRTEQGDSAMYLCASDDPNEQFFGPGTRLTVL.

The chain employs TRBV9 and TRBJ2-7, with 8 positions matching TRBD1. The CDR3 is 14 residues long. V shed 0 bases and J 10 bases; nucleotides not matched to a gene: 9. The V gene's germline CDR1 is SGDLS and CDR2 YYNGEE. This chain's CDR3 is CASSVEGDRGGQYF. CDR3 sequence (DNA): TGTGCCAGCAGCGTAGAGGGAGACAGGGGTGGTCAGTACTTC.

This CDR3 is CATTGLAGGPFDTQYF. In DNA, the CDR3 is TGTGCCACCACGGGACTAGCGGGGGGGCCTTTCGATACGCAGTATTTT. The genes are TRBV15 and TRBJ2-3, with 16 bases lining up with TRBD2. Losses at the gene ends were 7 bases for V and 6 bases for J; bases not matched to a gene: 7. The length of the CDR3 is 16 residues. The germline V gene has CDR1 LNHNV and CDR2 YYDKDF (reference sequence). The variable domain in full, completed from reference TRBV15 and TRBJ2-3, reads DAMVIQNPRYQVTQFGKPVTLSCSQTLNHNVMYWYQQKSSQAPKLLFHYYDKDFNNEADTPDNFQSRRPNTSFCFLDIRSPGLGDTAMYLCATTGLAGGPFDTQYFGPGTRLTVL.

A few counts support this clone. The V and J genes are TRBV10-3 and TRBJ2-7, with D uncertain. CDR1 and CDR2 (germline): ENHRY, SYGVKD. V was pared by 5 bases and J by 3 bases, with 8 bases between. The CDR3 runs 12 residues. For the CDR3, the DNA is TGTGCCATCAGTCAACTAAGCTACGAGCAGTACTTC. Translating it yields CAISQLSYEQYF.

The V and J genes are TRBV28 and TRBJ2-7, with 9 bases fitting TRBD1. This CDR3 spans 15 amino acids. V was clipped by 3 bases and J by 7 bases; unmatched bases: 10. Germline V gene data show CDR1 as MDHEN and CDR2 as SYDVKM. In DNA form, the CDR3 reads TGTGCCAGCAGTTTCCGGGACAGGGACATGGAGGAGCAGTACTTC. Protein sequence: CASSFRDRDMEEQYF.

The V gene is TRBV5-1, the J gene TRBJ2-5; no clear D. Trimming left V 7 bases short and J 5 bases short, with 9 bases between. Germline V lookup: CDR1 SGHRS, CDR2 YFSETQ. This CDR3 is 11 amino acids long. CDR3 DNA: TGCGCCAGCTATAACGGGGAGACCCAGTACTTC. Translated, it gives CASYNGETQYF.

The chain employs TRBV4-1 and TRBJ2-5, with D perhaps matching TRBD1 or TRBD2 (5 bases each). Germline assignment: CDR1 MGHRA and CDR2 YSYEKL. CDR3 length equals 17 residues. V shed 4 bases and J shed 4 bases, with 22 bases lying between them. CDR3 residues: CASSRSSALGEAETQYF. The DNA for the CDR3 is TGCGCCAGCAGCCGAAGCTCTGCACTAGGGGAAGCAGAGACCCAGTACTTC.

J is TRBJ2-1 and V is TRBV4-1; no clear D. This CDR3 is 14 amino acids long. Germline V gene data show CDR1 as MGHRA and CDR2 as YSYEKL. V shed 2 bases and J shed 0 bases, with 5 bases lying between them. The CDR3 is CASSQYDSYNEQFF. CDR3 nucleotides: TGCGCCAGCAGCCAATACGACTCCTACAATGAGCAGTTCTTC.

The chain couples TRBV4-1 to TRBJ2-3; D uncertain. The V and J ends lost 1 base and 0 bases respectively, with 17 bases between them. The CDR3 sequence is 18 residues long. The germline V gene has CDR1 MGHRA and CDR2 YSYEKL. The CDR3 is CASSQGEFKNPSTDTQYF. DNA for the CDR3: TGCGCCAGCAGCCAAGGGGAATTTAAGAACCCTAGCACAGATACGCAGTATTTT.

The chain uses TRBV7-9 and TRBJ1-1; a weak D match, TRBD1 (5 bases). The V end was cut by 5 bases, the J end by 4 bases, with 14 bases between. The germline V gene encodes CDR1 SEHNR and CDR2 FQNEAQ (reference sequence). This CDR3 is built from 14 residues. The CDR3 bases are TGTGCCAGCAGCCCCACGGGGGATGGCACTGAAGCTTTCTTT. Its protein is CASSPTGDGTEAFF.

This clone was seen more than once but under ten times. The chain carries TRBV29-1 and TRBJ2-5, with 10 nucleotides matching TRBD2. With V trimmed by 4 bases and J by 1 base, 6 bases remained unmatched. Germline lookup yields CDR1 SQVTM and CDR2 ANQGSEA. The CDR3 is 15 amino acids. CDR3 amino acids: CSVVPGLAIQETQYF. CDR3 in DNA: TGCAGCGTTGTACCGGGACTAGCGATCCAAGAGACCCAGTACTTC.

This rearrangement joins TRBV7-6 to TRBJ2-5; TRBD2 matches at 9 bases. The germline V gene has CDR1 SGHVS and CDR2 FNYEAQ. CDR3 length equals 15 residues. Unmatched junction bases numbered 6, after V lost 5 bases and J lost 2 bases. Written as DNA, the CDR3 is TGTGCCAGCAGCGAGGGACTAGCAGCACAAGAGACCCAGTACTTC. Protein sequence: CASSEGLAAQETQYF.

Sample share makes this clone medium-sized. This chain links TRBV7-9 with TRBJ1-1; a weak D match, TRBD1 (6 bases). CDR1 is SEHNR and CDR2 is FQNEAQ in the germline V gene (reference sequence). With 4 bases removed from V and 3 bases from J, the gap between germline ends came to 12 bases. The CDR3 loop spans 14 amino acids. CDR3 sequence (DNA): TGTGCCAGCAGCTCAAACAGGGATGACACTGAAGCTTTCTTT. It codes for CASSSNRDDTEAFF.

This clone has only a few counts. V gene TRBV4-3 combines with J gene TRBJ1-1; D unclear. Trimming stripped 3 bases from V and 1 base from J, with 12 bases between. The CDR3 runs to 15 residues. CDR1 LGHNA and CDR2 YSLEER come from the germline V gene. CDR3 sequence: CASSQTAQRNTEAFF. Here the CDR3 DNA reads TGCGCCAGCAGCCAGACTGCACAGAGGAACACTGAAGCTTTCTTT.

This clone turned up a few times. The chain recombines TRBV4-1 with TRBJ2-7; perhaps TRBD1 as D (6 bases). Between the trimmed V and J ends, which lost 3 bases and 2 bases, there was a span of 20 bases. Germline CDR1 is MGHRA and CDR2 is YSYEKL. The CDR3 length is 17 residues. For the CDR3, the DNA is TGCGCCAGCAGCCACGACATCCGACAGGCCATAACCTACGAGCAGTACTTC. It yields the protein CASSHDIRQAITYEQYF.

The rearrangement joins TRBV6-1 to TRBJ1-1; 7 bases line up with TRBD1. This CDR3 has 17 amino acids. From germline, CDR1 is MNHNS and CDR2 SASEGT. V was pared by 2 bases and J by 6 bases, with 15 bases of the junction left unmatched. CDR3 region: CASSEIFSGTRGPEAFF. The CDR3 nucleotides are TGTGCCAGCAGTGAAATCTTTTCCGGGACAAGGGGGCCTGAAGCTTTCTTT.

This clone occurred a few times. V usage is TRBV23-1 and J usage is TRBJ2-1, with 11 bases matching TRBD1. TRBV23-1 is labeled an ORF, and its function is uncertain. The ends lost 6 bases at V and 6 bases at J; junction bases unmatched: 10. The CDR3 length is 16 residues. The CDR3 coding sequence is TGCGCCAGCAGCCGGGACAGGGGGTGTAGGGGCAATGAGCAGTTCTTC. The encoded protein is CASSRDRGCRGNEQFF.

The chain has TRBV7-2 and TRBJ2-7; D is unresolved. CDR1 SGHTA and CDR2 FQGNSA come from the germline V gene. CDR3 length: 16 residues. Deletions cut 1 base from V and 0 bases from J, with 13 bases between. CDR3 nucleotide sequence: TGTGCCAGCAGCTTAGAGTCTAATCCCCTCTCCTACGAGCAGTACTTC. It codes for CASSLESNPLSYEQYF.

The CDR3 sequence: CASSLGTFYEQYF. Written as DNA, the CDR3 is TGCGCCAGCAGCTTGGGGACTTTTTACGAGCAGTACTTC. This chain uses TRBV5-1 with TRBJ2-7; possibly TRBD2 for D (5 bases). The CDR3 contains 13 residues. Per germline, CDR1 SGHRS and CDR2 YFSETQ. V gave up 0 bases and J gave up 4 bases, with 8 bases separating them.

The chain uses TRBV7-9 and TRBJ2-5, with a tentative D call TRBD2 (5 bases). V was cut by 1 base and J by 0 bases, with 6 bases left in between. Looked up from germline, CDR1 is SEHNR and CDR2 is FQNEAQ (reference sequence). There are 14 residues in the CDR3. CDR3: CASSLGGNQETQYF. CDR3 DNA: TGTGCCAGCAGCTTAGGAGGGAACCAAGAGACCCAGTACTTC.